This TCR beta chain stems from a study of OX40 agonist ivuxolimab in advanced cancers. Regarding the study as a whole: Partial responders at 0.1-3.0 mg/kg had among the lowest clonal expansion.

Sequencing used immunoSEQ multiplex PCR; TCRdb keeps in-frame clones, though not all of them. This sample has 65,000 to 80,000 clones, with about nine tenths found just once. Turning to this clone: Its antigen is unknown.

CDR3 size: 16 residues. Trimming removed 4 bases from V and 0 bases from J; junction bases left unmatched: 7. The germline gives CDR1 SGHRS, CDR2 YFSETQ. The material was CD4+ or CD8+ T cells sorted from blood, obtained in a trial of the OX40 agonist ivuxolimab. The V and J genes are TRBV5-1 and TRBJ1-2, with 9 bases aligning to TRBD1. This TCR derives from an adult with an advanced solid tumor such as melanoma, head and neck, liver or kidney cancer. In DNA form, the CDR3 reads TGCGCCAGCAGCCCCTGGACAGGGGTAGCTAACTATGGCTACACCTTC. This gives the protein CASSPWTGVANYGYTF.